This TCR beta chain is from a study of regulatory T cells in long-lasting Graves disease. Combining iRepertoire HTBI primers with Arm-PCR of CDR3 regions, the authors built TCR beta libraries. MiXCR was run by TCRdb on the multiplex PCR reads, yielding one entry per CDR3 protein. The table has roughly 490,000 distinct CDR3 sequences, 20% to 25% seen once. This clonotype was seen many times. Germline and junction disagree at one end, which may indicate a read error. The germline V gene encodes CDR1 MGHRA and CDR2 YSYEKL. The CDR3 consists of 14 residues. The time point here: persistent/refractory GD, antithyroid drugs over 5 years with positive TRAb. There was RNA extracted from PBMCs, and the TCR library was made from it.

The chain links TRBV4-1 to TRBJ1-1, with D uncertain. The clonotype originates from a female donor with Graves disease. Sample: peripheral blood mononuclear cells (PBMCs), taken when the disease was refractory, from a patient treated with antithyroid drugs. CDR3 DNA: TGTGCCAGCAGCCCTGGACCCCTCAACACTGAAGCTTTCTTT. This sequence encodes CASSPGPLNTEAFF.